This TCR beta chain comes out of a study of blood T cell repertoires in COVID-19. Study background: Researchers got acute and convalescent COVID-19 samples from the United States, Italy and Spain.

Repertoires were generated with immunoSEQ multiplex PCR, while TCRdb's copy carries only in-frame clones and drops some. Here the sample spans about 320,000 clones, approximately 81% being singletons. Membership in each cohort depended on participant-reported clinical history. Someone with COVID-19 had been met by exposed participants within 2 weeks before study entry. The germline CDR1 and CDR2 sequences are LGHDT and YNNKEL (reference sequence). V shed 6 bases, J shed 1 base, and the junction held 4 bases outside the gene matches. The CDR3 runs to 15 residues. The rearrangement links TRBV3-1 (or the pseudogene TRBV3-2) to TRBJ2-3, with 10 bases identical to TRBD2. The sequencing sample was made of PBMCs or T cells enriched from blood (not recorded which). The TCR originated in a woman under 40 who had been exposed to COVID-19. CDR3 bases: TGTGCCAGCAGGAAGCGGGGGGGGTGCACAGATACGCAGTATTTT. Protein: CASRKRGGCTDTQYF.